These T cell receptor beta chains were read from a single sample in a study of shared clonotypes between healthy human individuals. The method was immunoSEQ multiplex PCR; TCRdb's version includes in-frame clones alone and lacks a portion of them. There are about 480,000 clones in the sample; roughly 79% occur only once, and around 12% lies in the top ten. Material: PBMCs. The receptors shown here come from a woman aged 40 to 50 in good health. Some clones in this sample may be carry-over from other donors' samples. The CDR3 runs from the conserved cysteine through the conserved F or W. Each record gives: V gene, J gene, D gene, clone size, CDR3 protein, CDR3 DNA. D genes are given only for firm matches. Only part of the rows carry a size: once, few, many, or a class if the clone is expanded.

V: TRBV28; J: TRBJ1-2; D: TRBD1; size: NA; CDR3: CASSLSTGGYGYTF; DNA: TGTGCCAGCAGCCTATCAACAGGGGGCTATGGCTACACCTTC
V: TRBV7-3; J: TRBJ1-1; D: NA; size: NA; CDR3: CASSLSGHNKEAFF; DNA: TGTGCCAGCAGCTTAAGTGGTCACAACAAGGAAGCTTTCTTT
V: TRBV28; J: TRBJ1-1; D: TRBD1; size: NA; CDR3: CASSGADRGNTEAFF; DNA: TGTGCCAGCAGTGGGGCCGACAGGGGGAACACTGAAGCTTTCTTT
V: TRBV5-1; J: TRBJ1-1; D: NA; size: NA; CDR3: CASSLAGQGNTEAFF; DNA: TGCGCCAGCAGCTTGGCCGGGCAGGGTAACACTGAAGCTTTCTTT
V: TRBV18; J: TRBJ2-7; D: TRBD2; size: NA; CDR3: CASSPLSLAGASYEQYF; DNA: TGTGCCAGCTCACCATTATCGCTAGCGGGAGCCTCCTACGAGCAGTACTTC
V: TRBV4-1; J: TRBJ2-3; D: TRBD2; size: NA; CDR3: CASSRRLAGSTDTQYF; DNA: TGCGCCAGCAGCCGAAGACTAGCGGGTAGCACAGATACGCAGTATTTT
V: TRBV6-4; J: TRBJ1-5; D: NA; size: NA; CDR3: CASSLNGGTDQPQHF; DNA: TGTGCCAGCTCGCTCAACGGGGGGACCGATCAGCCCCAGCATTTT
V: TRBV30; J: TRBJ1-2; D: TRBD1; size: NA; CDR3: CAWSREGATNYGYTF; DNA: TGTGCCTGGAGTCGGGAGGGGGCCACTAACTATGGCTACACCTTC
V: TRBV6-5; J: TRBJ1-2; D: NA; size: NA; CDR3: CASSYPDRGYTF; DNA: TGTGCCAGCAGTTACCCGGACCGGGGCTACACCTTC
V: TRBV30; J: TRBJ1-5; D: NA; size: many; CDR3: CAWSRGNGQPQHF; DNA: TGTGCCTGGAGTAGGGGGAACGGGCAGCCCCAGCATTTT
V: TRBV5-4; J: TRBJ2-2; D: NA; size: NA; CDR3: CASSEDRAGTGELFF; DNA: TGTGCCAGCAGCGAAGACAGGGCGGGAACCGGGGAGCTGTTTTTT
V: TRBV5-5; J: TRBJ2-2; D: NA; size: NA; CDR3: CASSLGPRGPGTGELFF; DNA: TGTGCCAGCAGCTTAGGCCCACGAGGGCCGGGCACCGGGGAGCTGTTTTTT
V: TRBV9; J: TRBJ2-1; D: TRBD2; size: NA; CDR3: CASSVGAGGSNEQFF; DNA: TGTGCCAGCAGCGTAGGTGCGGGAGGTTCAAATGAGCAGTTCTTC
V: TRBV9; J: TRBJ2-2; D: TRBD2; size: few; CDR3: CASSVGLAIGELFF; DNA: TGTGCCAGCAGCGTTGGACTAGCGATCGGGGAGCTGTTTTTT
V: TRBV18; J: TRBJ2-5; D: NA; size: many; CDR3: CASSPIGPQETQYF; DNA: TGTGCCAGCTCACCCATTGGTCCGCAAGAGACCCAGTACTTC
V: TRBV7-2; J: TRBJ1-2; D: NA; size: NA; CDR3: CASLPGLNYGYTF; DNA: TGTGCCAGCCTTCCGGGGTTAAACTATGGCTACACCTTC
V: TRBV10-3; J: TRBJ2-7; D: TRBD1; size: NA; CDR3: CAISESGQPSYEQYF; DNA: TGTGCCATCAGTGAGTCGGGACAGCCCTCCTACGAGCAGTACTTC
V: TRBV4-3; J: TRBJ2-7; D: NA; size: NA; CDR3: CASSLTDRTYEQYF; DNA: TGCGCCAGCAGCCTTACCGACAGAACCTACGAGCAGTACTTC
V: TRBV5-1; J: TRBJ2-6; D: TRBD2; size: once; CDR3: CASSWDLAGGSSSGANVLTF; DNA: TGCGCCAGCAGCTGGGATCTAGCGGGAGGATCCTCCTCTGGGGCCAACGTCCTGACTTTC
V: TRBV14; J: TRBJ2-7; D: NA; size: many; CDR3: CASSQVTGVVEQYF; DNA: TGTGCCAGCAGCCAAGTTACGGGAGTTGTCGAGCAGTACTTC
V: TRBV5-1; J: TRBJ2-2; D: NA; size: NA; CDR3: CASSSQEGRNTGELFF; DNA: TGCGCCAGCAGCTCCCAGGAGGGACGGAACACCGGGGAGCTGTTTTTT
V: TRBV4-2; J: TRBJ2-3; D: NA; size: NA; CDR3: CASSQGPAVIDTQYF; DNA: TGTGCCAGCAGCCAAGGCCCAGCTGTCATAGATACGCAGTATTTT
V: TRBV5-6; J: TRBJ2-2; D: NA; size: once; CDR3: CASSFLATSSGELFF; DNA: TGTGCCAGCAGCTTTCTAGCGACTTCTTCCGGGGAGCTGTTTTTT
V: TRBV1; J: TRBJ2-5; D: NA; size: NA; CDR3: CTSSQDLGLAVLQETQYF; DNA: TGCACCAGCAGCCAAGATTTGGGACTAGCGGTCCTCCAAGAGACCCAGTACTTC
V: TRBV5-1; J: TRBJ2-1; D: NA; size: NA; CDR3: CASSPQSANNEQFF; DNA: TGCGCCAGCAGCCCGCAGTCCGCGAACAATGAGCAGTTCTTC
V: TRBV15; J: TRBJ2-7; D: NA; size: NA; CDR3: CATSREDSSPYEQYF; DNA: TGTGCCACCAGCAGAGAGGACAGTTCCCCCTACGAGCAGTACTTC
V: TRBV4-1; J: TRBJ1-4; D: TRBD1; size: NA; CDR3: CASSLRTGGVSNEKLFF; DNA: TGCGCCAGCAGCCTGAGAACAGGGGGCGTTTCTAATGAAAAACTGTTTTTT
V: TRBV15; J: TRBJ1-5; D: NA; size: few; CDR3: CATSTGTGSRNQPQHF; DNA: TGTGCCACCAGCACCGGGACGGGGAGTAGGAATCAGCCCCAGCATTTT
V: TRBV7-6; J: TRBJ2-5; D: NA; size: NA; CDR3: CASSLAGGDQETQYF; DNA: TGTGCCAGCAGCTTAGCGGGAGGCGACCAAGAGACCCAGTACTTC
V: TRBV5-1; J: TRBJ1-4; D: TRBD1; size: NA; CDR3: CASSLGDRENEKLFF; DNA: TGCGCCAGCAGCTTGGGGGACAGGGAAAATGAAAAACTGTTTTTT
V: TRBV30; J: TRBJ2-1; D: TRBD1; size: NA; CDR3: CAWSSGTGDYNEQFF; DNA: TGTGCCTGGAGCTCCGGGACAGGGGATTACAATGAGCAGTTCTTC
V: TRBV6-6; J: TRBJ2-7; D: TRBD1; size: NA; CDR3: CASRLPGQGREQYF; DNA: TGTGCCAGCAGGTTACCGGGACAGGGCAGGGAGCAGTACTTC